This entry is about one T cell receptor (beta chain). Antigen unknown. The data are from a study of response to subunit inactivated influenza vaccine. General study findings and limits: Authors suggested each seasonal influenza vaccination recruits few new T cells.

MiXCR, applied by TCRdb to the RT-PCR reads, yields one record per CDR3 protein. Among over 800,000 distinct CDR3 sequences listed, 21% were seen once. This receptor was obtained from a man aged 50 to 59 who received an inactivated influenza vaccine. Sequenced material: PBMCs from blood, taken about 5 days after vaccination.

This chain's CDR3 is CASSFSDREFYGYTF. The CDR3 DNA reads as TGTGCCAGCAGTTTCTCCGACAGGGAGTTCTATGGCTACACCTTC. J is TRBJ1-2 and V is TRBV12-3 or TRBV12-4; 7 bases align to TRBD1. With 3 bases clipped from V and 4 bases from J, the junction kept 8 bases outside the gene matches. This CDR3 spans 15 amino acids.